Listed here are 14 T cell receptor delta chains from one sample, sequenced in a study of DNA immune sequencing with unique molecular identifiers. Genomic DNA underwent 32-plex PCR targeting all 8 TRDV and 4 TRDJ genes. A 12-nucleotide UMI was added during about 3 barcoding PCR cycles before adapter PCR. TCRdb reprocessed the multiplex PCR reads through CATT. The table shows about 2,000 delta-chain clones, with less than 20% occurring only once. Sample: gamma-delta T cells from PBMCs. The origin of the receptors is a human donor in good health.

Notes on this clone: A single base is all that separates this from a far larger clone, so a read error is likely. The chain has TRDV2 and TRDJ1; D might be TRDD3 (5 bases). The CDR3 is made up of 14 amino acids. Germline V gives CDR1 GEAIGNYY, CDR2 EKD. Trimming left V 2 bases short and J 4 bases short, with 13 bases between. This chain's CDR3 is CACDSWEELDKLIF. The CDR3 DNA reads TGTGCCTGTGACAGCTGGGAGGAGCTCGATAAACTCATCTTT.

Concerning this clone: This may be a read error, as it is one base from a much larger clone. The V and J genes are TRDV1 and TRDJ1; D may correspond to TRDD2 or TRDD3 (6 bases each). This CDR3 is 30 amino acids long. V shed 2 bases and J shed 4 bases, with 59 bases lying between them. Per the germline V gene, CDR1 is TSWWSYY and CDR2 is QGS. DNA of the CDR3: TGTGCTCTTGGGGAAAACATAAATTTAGCCTTCCGTTCCAATTACTGGGACGAATCCTACTGTGGGTCCCCTGGCGATAAACTCATCTTT. Its protein is CALGENINLAFRSNYWDESYCGSPGDKLIF.

Remarks on this clone: The DNA is omitted, as the CDR3 cannot be located on it reliably, and the CDR3 follows TCRdb's listing. This sequence joins TRAV29/DV5 and TRDJ1; the table's D call, TRDD3, was not checked against the DNA. The CDR3 spans 21 residues, counting both ends. From germline, CDR1 is NSMFDY and CDR2 ISSIKDK. This chain's CDR3 is CASVQQAFSRWGPTDTDKLIF.

J is TRDJ1 and V is TRDV1, with a weak D call TRDD3 (6 bases). This CDR3 is 19 amino acids long. Germline loops: CDR1 TSWWSYY, CDR2 QGS. Trimming removed 2 bases from V and 0 bases from J, with 22 bases in between. In DNA, the CDR3 is TGTGCTCTTGGGGAAATTCGGTTTGGGGGTTCACCGTACACCGATAAACTCATCTTT. It yields the protein CALGEIRFGGSPYTDKLIF.

The chain couples TRDV3 to TRDJ1; TRDD3 agrees at 7 bases. The CDR3 contains 15 residues. After removal of 3 bases from V and 1 base from J, the junction contained 11 bases not matched to a gene. Germline V gene data show CDR1 as TVYSNPD and CDR2 as GDNSRS (reference sequence). The DNA for the CDR3 is TGTGCCTTATTACTGGGGTGGGATAGCACCGATAAACTCATCTTT. This translates into CALLLGWDSTDKLIF.

In regard to this clone: A far larger clone is just one base off, so this is likely a read error. Other DNA sequences in the sample encode the same CDR3. V is TRDV1 and J is TRDJ1; D may match TRDD2 or TRDD3 (6 bases each). This CDR3 region has 24 residues. Per the germline V gene, CDR1 is TSWWSYY and CDR2 is QGS. V lost 0 bases, J lost 0 bases, and 35 bases lay in between. The CDR3 nucleotides are TGTGCTCTTGGGGAACTTCTATACCTTCCCGTCGTACTGGGATCTATAGATGACACCGATAAACTCATCTTT. Amino acid sequence: CALGELLYLPVVLGSIDDTDKLIF.

Sample share makes this clone medium-sized (0.01 to 0.1%). V usage is TRDV2 and J usage is TRDJ1, with 8 bases matching TRDD3. V lost 0 bases to trimming and J lost 0 bases; unmatched junction nucleotides: 20. Germline V gene lookup returns CDR1 GEAIGNYY and CDR2 EKD. The CDR3 is 21 amino acids. The CDR3 DNA reads as TGTGCCTGTGACACCGTCCCTACGTGGCACACTGGGGGCCAGTACACCGATAAACTCATCTTT. It translates to CACDTVPTWHTGGQYTDKLIF.

This clone was counted only a few times. A far larger clone is a single base away, which makes a read error likely. The same CDR3 arises from other DNA sequences in this sample as well. The gene calls are TRAV38-2/DV8 and TRDJ1, with TRDD3 identical over 12 bases. CDR3 size: 16 residues. Trimming at V came to 7 bases and at J to 3 bases, leaving 10 bases not matched to a gene. From germline, CDR1 is TSESDYY and CDR2 QEAYKQQN. CDR3 DNA sequence: TGTGCTTATTGCCTCCCTACTGGGGGATACCCCGATAAACTCATCTTT. As protein: CAYCLPTGGYPDKLIF.

Concerning this clone: This probably arose from a read error, given a far larger clone one base away. V is TRDV2 and J is TRDJ1; 9 bases align to TRDD3. Per the germline V gene, CDR1 is GEAIGNYY and CDR2 is EKD. CDR3 length: 17 residues. V was clipped by 2 bases and J by 6 bases; unmatched bases: 15. The CDR3 here is CACDNLGDSTLSYKLIF. The CDR3 DNA reads as TGTGCCTGTGACAATCTGGGGGATTCGACCTTGAGCTATAAACTCATCTTT.

This clone occurred once. With a far larger clone one base away, a read error is the likely cause. Different DNA sequences within this sample yield the same CDR3. V is TRDV1 and J is TRDJ1, with D possibly TRDD3 on 7 matching bases. This CDR3 comprises 24 residues. Germline loops: CDR1 TSWWSYY, CDR2 QGS. The CDR3 coding sequence is TGTGCTCTTGGGGAACTTCTATACCTTCCCGTCGTACTGGGGTCTATAGATGACACAGATAAACTCATCTTT. The encoded protein is CALGELLYLPVVLGSIDDTDKLIF.

Comment on this clone: TCRdb's protein, taken from a much larger clone, differs from this DNA's translation at residue 10, likely owing to a read error; the protein displayed comes from the DNA. The sample holds other DNA sequences that translate to the same CDR3. The V call is TRDV2, the J call TRDJ1; 10 bases fit TRDD3. Losses at the gene ends were 0 bases for V and 2 bases for J; bases not matched to a gene: 14. The CDR3 consists of 19 residues. Germline lookup yields CDR1 GEAIGNYY and CDR2 EKD. In DNA form, the CDR3 reads TGTGCCTGTGACACCTATGGGGGATACATGGGCCTTGCGACCGATAAACTCATCTTT. Its protein is CACDTYGGYMGLATDKLIF.

This clone rates as medium-sized. V gene TRDV3 combines with J gene TRDJ1, with D maybe TRDD3 (6 bases). The CDR3 sequence is 16 residues long. Germline V gene data show CDR1 as TVYSNPD and CDR2 as GDNSRS (reference sequence). The ends were cut back, 4 bases at V and 0 bases at J, with 21 bases in the middle. The chain's CDR3 is CASINVLGLYTDKLIF. For the CDR3, the DNA is TGTGCCTCCATTAATGTACTGGGCTTATACACCGATAAACTCATCTTT.

Details on this clone: A much more abundant neighbour one base away suggests this may be a read error. The CDR3, as DNA: TGTGCTTATAGGAGCGATTTCCTACCTAAATTCTGGGGGATACGGAGGTACACCGATAAACTCATCTTT. Translation: CAYRSDFLPKFWGIRRYTDKLIF. V is TRAV38-2/DV8 and J is TRDJ1, with 12 bases matching TRDD3. The CDR3 contains 23 residues. Germline values: CDR1 TSESDYY, CDR2 QEAYKQQN. The J segment lost 0 bases and the V segment lost 0 bases, leaving 21 bases of the junction unmatched.

This clone counts as medium-sized. The chain is built from TRDV2 and TRDJ1, with 8 bases aligning to TRDD3. Germline loops: CDR1 GEAIGNYY, CDR2 EKD. V was pared by 2 bases and J by 0 bases, with 19 bases of the junction left unmatched. This CDR3 has 20 residues. CDR3 sequence: CACDNLELGDPGQYTDKLIF. The CDR3 region has the DNA TGTGCCTGTGACAACCTAGAGCTGGGGGACCCGGGGCAGTACACCGATAAACTCATCTTT.